These T cell receptor beta chains were read from a single sample in a study of T cell responses to AZD1222 COVID-19 vaccine. The data were produced by immunoSEQ multiplex PCR, yet TCRdb's version contains in-frame clones alone and is incomplete. The top ten clones hold 3% to 4% of a sample with 110,000 to 150,000 clones, about nine tenths of them seen once. The sample consisted of peripheral blood, taken 28 days after the second AZD1222 dose. The receptors were sampled from an adult who received the AZD1222 COVID-19 vaccine. The CDR3 runs from the conserved cysteine through the conserved F or W.

V gene | CDR3 protein
TRBV4-3 | CASSQVGVPGTKLYEQYF
TRBV12-3/TRBV12-4 | CASSQGAGETQYF
TRBV6-5 | CASSFSYSYEQYF
TRBV10-3 | CAISEAGSGNTIYF
TRBV7-9 | CASSLRDGGFHEQYF
TRBV19 | CASSTTGGTNYGYTF
TRBV6-2/TRBV6-3 | CASSYSSAGTRLYEQYF
TRBV5-3 | CARSLRGHTQYF
TRBV18 | CASSPRGTGTGNEQFF
TRBV19 | CASSGTGYSTDTQYF
TRBV5-1 | CASSLGRDYEQYF
TRBV7-8 | CASSSAAPRESGYTF
TRBV19 | CASSTGTGGYEQYF
TRBV6-5 | CASSGEGGRNTEAFF
TRBV5-1 | CASSLTGTNGANVLTF
TRBV3-1/TRBV3-2 | CASSSPGGHGYTF
TRBV5-4 | CAPGRQGTYEQYF
TRBV19 | CASSISGRGREGDGYTF
TRBV7-3 | CASSLRTSGSRGEQYF
TRBV16 | CASSPFGGFNSNQPQHF
TRBV2 | CASDPQGQASNQPQHF
TRBV7-9 | CASSSSEAFF
TRBV27 | CASSFRQGLYEQYF
TRBV24-1 | CATSGQVKPDTQYF
TRBV6-6 | CASSYLPGANTGELFF
TRBV6-2/TRBV6-3 | CASSYSERETDTQYF
TRBV30 | CAWSVPQGAYEKLFF
TRBV11-1 | CASSLGQGAIYEQYF
TRBV28 | CASSPGTGMYGYTF
TRBV7-2 | CASSLVQGAVDTQYF
TRBV9 | CASSVAFGAEAFF
TRBV4-1 | CASSQRDMNTEAFF
TRBV7-8 | CASQTAGPTYNEQFF
TRBV4-3 | CASSQEWPNQPQHF
TRBV28 | CASSLAGTVIQPQHF
TRBV9 | CASSVGGVGNQPQHF
TRBV28 | CASSSLQDRAGETQYF
TRBV11-3 | CASSLEGLRGGYTF
TRBV6-1 | CASTPTESNYGYTF
TRBV2 | CASSDNREKLFF
TRBV9 | CASSVGSSSGRIIYEQYF